This T cell receptor (beta chain) is drawn from a study of T cells in Graves' hyperthyroidism and ophthalmopathy. Study-level results: Most clonotypes expanded in thyroid above 0.001 were likewise present in blood. Separating ophthalmopathy from stable hyperthyroidism was achieved by a 13 V-J model.

This clonotype has at least ten counts. Antigen specificity is unknown. Amplified TCR beta CDR3 regions came from RNA transcripts. The TCR CDR3 first-round RT-PCR relied on the HTBI primer set. TCRdb reprocessed the multiplex PCR reads via MiXCR and lists one record per CDR3 protein. In the table there are some 570,000 distinct CDR3 sequences, 13% to 15% of which are singletons. The study excluded patients with uncontrolled infection, other autoimmune disease, pregnancy or lactation. For the diagnoses, clinical symptoms, serum thyroxine and TRAb, thyroid ultrasound and orbital computed tomography were used. The CDR3 spans 14 residues. V lost 1 base to trimming and J lost 4 bases, with 8 bases between them. Germline CDR1 is SGHTA and CDR2 is FQGNSA.

This receptor was taken from a young woman with Graves' ophthalmopathy. This chain links TRBV7-2 with TRBJ1-5; D ambiguous. The material sequenced was blood. The CDR3 loop is CASSLEDGNQPQHF. In nucleotides, the CDR3 is TGTGCCAGCAGCTTAGAGGACGGAAATCAGCCCCAGCATTTT.